Reported below is one TCR beta chain. The entry originates in a study of blood T cell repertoires in COVID-19. For the study at large: Sample material is recorded as cDNA or gDNA derived from T cells, B-cell-depleted T cells, or PBMCs.

Seattle patient enrollment occurred during active infection, with longitudinal follow-up thereafter. Study processing details: Counts of nucleated cells, estimated from reference gene primer amplification, were obtained. Profiled with immunoSEQ multiplex PCR; TCRdb holds only in-frame clones, not every one. The V and J calls and the clone size are those of that table, but D and trimming were determined from the DNA. Among a few hundred thousand clones, about 90% were seen once, and the ten largest hold 2.5% to 3.5%. Germline assignment: CDR1 MDHEN and CDR2 SYDVKM. The V gene lost 5 bases and the J gene lost 3 bases, with 20 bases spanning the gap. CDR3 length equals 17 residues.

The chain combines TRBV28 with TRBJ1-5; TRBD1 is a possible D gene (6 bases). The sample comprised peripheral blood. This clonotype was sampled from a woman aged 30 to 39 with COVID-19, enrolled during active disease. The CDR3 region is CASSPSSQGITNQPQHF. DNA of the CDR3: TGTGCCAGCAGTCCAAGCTCACAGGGTATTACCAATCAGCCCCAGCATTTT.